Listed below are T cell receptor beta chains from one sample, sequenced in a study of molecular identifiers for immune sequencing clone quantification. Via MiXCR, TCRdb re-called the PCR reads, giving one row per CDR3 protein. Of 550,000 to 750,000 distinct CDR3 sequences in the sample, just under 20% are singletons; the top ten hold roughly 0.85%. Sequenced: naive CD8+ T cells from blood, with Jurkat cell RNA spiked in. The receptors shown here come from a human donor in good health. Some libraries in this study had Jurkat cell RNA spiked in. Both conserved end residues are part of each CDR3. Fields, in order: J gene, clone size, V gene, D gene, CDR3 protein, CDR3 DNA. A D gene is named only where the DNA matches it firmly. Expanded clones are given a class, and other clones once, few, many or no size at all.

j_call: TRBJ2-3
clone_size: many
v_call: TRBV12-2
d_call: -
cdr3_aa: CASRLARDRYTDTQYF
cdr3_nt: TGTGCAAGTCGCTTAGCCAGGGACAGATACACAGATACGCAGTATTTT

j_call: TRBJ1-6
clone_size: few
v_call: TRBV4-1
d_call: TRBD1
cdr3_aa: CASSPRTGNSPLHF
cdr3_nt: TGCGCCAGCAGCCCGCGGACAGGAAATTCACCCCTCCACTTT

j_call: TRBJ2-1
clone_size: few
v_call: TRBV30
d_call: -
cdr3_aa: CAWSVLGRGAYNEQFF
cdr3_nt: TGTGCCTGGAGTGTACTCGGCAGGGGGGCCTACAATGAGCAGTTCTTC

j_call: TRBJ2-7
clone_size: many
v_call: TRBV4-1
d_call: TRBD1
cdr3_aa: CASSQDRQGVTYEQYF
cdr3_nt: TGCGCCAGCAGCCAAGATCGGCAGGGGGTAACCTACGAGCAGTACTTC

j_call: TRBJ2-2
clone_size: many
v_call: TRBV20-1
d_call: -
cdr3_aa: CSARDSGELFF
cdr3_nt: TGCAGTGCTAGAGATTCCGGGGAGCTGTTTTTT

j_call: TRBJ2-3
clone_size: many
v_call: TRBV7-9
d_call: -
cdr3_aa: CASSLKPRDGTDTQYF
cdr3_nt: TGTGCCAGCAGCTTAAAACCCAGGGACGGCACAGATACGCAGTATTTT

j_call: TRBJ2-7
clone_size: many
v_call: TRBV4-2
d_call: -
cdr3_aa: CASREAGSYEQYF
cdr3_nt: TGTGCCAGCCGCGAAGCCGGCTCCTACGAGCAGTACTTC

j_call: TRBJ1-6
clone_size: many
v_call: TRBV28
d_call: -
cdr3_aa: CASTPFGTYNSPLHF
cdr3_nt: TGTGCCAGCACCCCATTCGGGACCTATAATTCACCCCTCCACTTT

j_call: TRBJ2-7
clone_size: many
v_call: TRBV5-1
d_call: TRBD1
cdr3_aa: CASSSTGLPYEQYF
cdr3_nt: TGCGCCAGCAGCTCGACAGGGCTTCCCTACGAGCAGTACTTC

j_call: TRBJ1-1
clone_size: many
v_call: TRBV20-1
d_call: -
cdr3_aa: CSAREPGPLNTEAFF
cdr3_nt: TGCAGTGCTAGAGAACCGGGACCTCTGAACACTGAAGCTTTCTTT

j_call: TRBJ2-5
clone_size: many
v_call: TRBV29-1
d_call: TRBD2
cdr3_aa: CSVVKAGEYSETQYF
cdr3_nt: TGCAGCGTTGTAAAAGCGGGAGAATATTCGGAGACCCAGTACTTC

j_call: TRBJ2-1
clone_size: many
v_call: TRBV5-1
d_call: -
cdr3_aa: CASSLGDRIPSEQFF
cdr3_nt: TGCGCCAGCAGCTTGGGGGACCGTATTCCCAGTGAGCAGTTCTTC

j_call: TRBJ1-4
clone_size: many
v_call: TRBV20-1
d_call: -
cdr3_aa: CSARDSQGTNEKLFF
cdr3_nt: TGCAGTGCTAGGGATAGCCAGGGGACTAATGAAAAACTGTTTTTT

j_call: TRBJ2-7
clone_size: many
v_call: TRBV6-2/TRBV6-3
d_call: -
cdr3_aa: CASSKGLYEQYF
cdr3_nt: TGTGCCAGCAGTAAGGGCCTCTACGAGCAGTACTTC

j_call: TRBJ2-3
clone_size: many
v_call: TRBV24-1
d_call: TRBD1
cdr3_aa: CATDRGDADTQYF
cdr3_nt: TGTGCCACCGACAGGGGGGATGCAGATACGCAGTATTTT

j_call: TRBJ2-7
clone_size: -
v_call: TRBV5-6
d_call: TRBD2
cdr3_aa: CASSLGGLAREQYF
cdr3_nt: TGTGCCAGCAGCTTGGGGGGACTAGCACGCGAGCAGTACTTC

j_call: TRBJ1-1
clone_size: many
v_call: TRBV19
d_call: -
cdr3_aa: CASREPQGFNTEAFF
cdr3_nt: TGTGCCAGTAGAGAGCCACAGGGATTCAACACTGAAGCTTTCTTT

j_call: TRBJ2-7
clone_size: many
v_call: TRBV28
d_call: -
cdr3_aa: CASGQEQYF
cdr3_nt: TGTGCCAGCGGTCAGGAGCAGTACTTC

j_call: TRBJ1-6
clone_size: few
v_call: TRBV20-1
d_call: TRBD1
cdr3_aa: CSARQGQVPNTSSPLHF
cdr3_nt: TGCAGTGCCCGACAGGGGCAGGTCCCAAATACTAGTTCACCCCTCCACTTT

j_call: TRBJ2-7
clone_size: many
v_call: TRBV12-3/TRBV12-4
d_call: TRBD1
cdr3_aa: CASRSDRGHEQYF
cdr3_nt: TGTGCCAGCAGGTCCGACAGGGGCCACGAGCAGTACTTC

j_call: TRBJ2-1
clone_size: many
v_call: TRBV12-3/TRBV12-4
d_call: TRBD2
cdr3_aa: CASSQISGGAGDNEQFF
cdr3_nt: TGTGCCAGCAGTCAAATTAGCGGGGGGGCTGGGGACAATGAGCAGTTCTTC

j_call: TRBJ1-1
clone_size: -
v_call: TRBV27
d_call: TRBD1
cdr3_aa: CASSYRGLNEASF
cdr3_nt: TGTGCCAGCAGTTACAGGGGATTGAATGAAGCTTCCTTT

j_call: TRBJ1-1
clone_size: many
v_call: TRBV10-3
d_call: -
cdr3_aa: CASTDSNTEAFF
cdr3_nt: TGTGCCAGCACAGACTCGAACACTGAAGCTTTCTTT

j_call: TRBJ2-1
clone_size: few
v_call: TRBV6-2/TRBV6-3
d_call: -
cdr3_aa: CASSIGTPNNEQFF
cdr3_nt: TGTGCCAGCAGTATAGGGACACCTAACAATGAGCAGTTCTTC

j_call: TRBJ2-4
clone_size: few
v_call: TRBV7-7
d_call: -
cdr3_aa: CASSHTSPLSKNIQYF
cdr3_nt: TGTGCTAGCAGCCATACTAGCCCCTTAAGCAAAAACATTCAGTACTTC

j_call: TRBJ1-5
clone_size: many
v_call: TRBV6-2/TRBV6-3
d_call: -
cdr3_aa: CASNPWSNQPQHF
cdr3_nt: TGTGCCAGCAATCCGTGGAGTAATCAGCCCCAGCATTTT

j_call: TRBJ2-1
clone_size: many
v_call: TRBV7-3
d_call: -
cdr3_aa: CASSLELGAYNEQFF
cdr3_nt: TGTGCCAGCAGCTTAGAGTTGGGTGCCTACAATGAGCAGTTCTTC

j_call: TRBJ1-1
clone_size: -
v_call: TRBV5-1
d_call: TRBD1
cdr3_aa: CANSTGQGNTEAFF
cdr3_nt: TGCGCCAACAGCACCGGACAGGGAAACACTGAAGCTTTCTTT

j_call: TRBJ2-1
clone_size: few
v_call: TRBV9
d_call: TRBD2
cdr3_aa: CASSSGLAGDSNEQFF
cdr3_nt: TGTGCCAGCAGCTCAGGACTAGCGGGAGATTCAAATGAGCAGTTCTTC

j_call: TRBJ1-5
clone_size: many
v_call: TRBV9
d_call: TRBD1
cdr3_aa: CASSVEGTVNQPQHF
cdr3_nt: TGTGCCAGCAGCGTAGAGGGGACAGTTAATCAGCCCCAGCATTTT

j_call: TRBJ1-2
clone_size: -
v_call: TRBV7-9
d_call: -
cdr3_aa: CASSSHPLLGYTF
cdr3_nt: TGTGCCAGCAGCTCGCACCCCCTTCTTGGCTACACCTTC

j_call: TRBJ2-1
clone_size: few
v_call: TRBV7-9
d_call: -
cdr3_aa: CASSSSGSGYNEQFF
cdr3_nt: TGTGCCAGCAGCTCTTCAGGTAGCGGTTACAATGAGCAGTTCTTC

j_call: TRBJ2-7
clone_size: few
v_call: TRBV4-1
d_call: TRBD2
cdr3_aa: CASSQGTSGSFEQYF
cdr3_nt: TGCGCCAGCAGCCAAGGGACTAGCGGTAGCTTCGAGCAGTACTTC

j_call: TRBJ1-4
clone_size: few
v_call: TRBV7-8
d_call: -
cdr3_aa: CASSPRTDNEKLFF
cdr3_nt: TGTGCCAGCAGCCCTAGGACGGATAATGAAAAACTGTTTTTT

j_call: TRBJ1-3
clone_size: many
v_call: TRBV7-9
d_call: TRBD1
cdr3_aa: CASSSGQGAGNTIYF
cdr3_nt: TGTGCCAGCAGCTCGGGACAGGGGGCTGGAAACACCATATATTTT

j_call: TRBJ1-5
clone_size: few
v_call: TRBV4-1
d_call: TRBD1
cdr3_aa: CASSHDRASNQPQHF
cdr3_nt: TGCGCCAGCAGCCACGACAGGGCTAGCAATCAGCCCCAGCATTTT

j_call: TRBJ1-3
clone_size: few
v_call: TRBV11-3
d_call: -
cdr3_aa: CASSTPGGPSSGNTIYF
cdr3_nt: TGTGCCAGCAGCACCCCGGGGGGACCGAGCTCTGGAAACACCATATATTTT

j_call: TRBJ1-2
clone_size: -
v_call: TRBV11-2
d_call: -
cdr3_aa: CASSLVAGIYGYTF
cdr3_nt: TGTGCCAGCAGCTTAGTGGCAGGGATATATGGCTACACCTTC

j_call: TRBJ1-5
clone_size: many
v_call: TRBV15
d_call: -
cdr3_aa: CATSRFGENQPQHF
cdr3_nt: TGTGCCACCAGCAGATTTGGGGAGAATCAGCCCCAGCATTTT

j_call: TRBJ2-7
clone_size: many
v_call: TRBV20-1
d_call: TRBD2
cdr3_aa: CSAEAGDAYEQYF
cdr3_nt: TGCAGTGCGGAAGCGGGAGATGCCTACGAGCAGTACTTC

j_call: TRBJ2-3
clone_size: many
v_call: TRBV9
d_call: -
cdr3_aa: CASSVTHTDTQYF
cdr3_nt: TGTGCCAGCAGCGTAACGCACACAGATACGCAGTATTTT

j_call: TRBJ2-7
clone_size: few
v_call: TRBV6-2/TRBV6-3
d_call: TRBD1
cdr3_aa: CASSYTPGQGFYEQYF
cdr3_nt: TGTGCCAGCAGCTACACGCCGGGACAGGGTTTCTACGAGCAGTACTTC

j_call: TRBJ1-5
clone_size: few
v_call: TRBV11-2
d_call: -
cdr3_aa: CASSLVGSYSNQPQHF
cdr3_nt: TGTGCCAGCAGTCTAGTTGGGTCTTATAGCAATCAGCCCCAGCATTTT

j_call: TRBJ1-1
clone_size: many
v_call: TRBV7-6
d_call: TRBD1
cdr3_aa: CASSSQQGANTEAFF
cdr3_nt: TGTGCCAGCAGCTCACAACAGGGGGCCAACACTGAAGCTTTCTTT

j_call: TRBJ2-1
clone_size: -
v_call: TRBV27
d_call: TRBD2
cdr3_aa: CASSDTGTSGLLGQFF
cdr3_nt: TGTGCCAGCAGCGATACCGGGACTAGCGGGCTCTTAGGGCAGTTCTTC

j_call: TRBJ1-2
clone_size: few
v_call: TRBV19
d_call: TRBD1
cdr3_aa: CASNRGSYGYTF
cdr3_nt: TGTGCCAGTAACAGGGGTAGCTATGGCTACACCTTC

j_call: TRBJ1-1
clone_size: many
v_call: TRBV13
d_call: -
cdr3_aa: CASSPQVRLNTEAFF
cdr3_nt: TGTGCCAGCAGCCCTCAAGTAAGGTTGAACACTGAAGCTTTCTTT

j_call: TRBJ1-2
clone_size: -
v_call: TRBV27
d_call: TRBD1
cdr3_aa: CASSPYAGGFGYTF
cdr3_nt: TGTGCCAGCAGTCCTTACGCAGGGGGATTTGGCTACACCTTC

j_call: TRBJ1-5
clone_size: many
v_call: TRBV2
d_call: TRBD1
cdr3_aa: CASAIGTGGHQPQHF
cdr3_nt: TGTGCCAGCGCGATTGGGACAGGGGGCCATCAGCCCCAGCATTTT

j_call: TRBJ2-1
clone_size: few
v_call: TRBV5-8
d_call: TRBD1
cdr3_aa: CASSLSSRGRYNEQFF
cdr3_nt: TGTGCCAGCAGCTTGAGTAGCAGGGGGCGGTACAATGAGCAGTTCTTC

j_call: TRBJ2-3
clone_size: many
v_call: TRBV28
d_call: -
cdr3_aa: CASSFFRSDTQYF
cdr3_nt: TGTGCCAGCAGTTTCTTTAGGTCAGATACGCAGTATTTT

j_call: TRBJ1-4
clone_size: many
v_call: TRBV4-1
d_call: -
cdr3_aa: CASSQRIGSHEWGLFF
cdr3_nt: TGCGCCAGCAGCCAAAGAATCGGGTCTCACGAATGGGGACTGTTTTTT

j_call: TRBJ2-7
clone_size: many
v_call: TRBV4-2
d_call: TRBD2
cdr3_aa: CASSQVGRTSGSYEQYF
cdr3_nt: TGTGCCAGCAGCCAAGTGGGTCGGACTAGCGGCTCCTACGAGCAGTACTTC

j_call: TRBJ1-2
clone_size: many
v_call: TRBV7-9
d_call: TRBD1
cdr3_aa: CASSPWTGGVYGYTF
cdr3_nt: TGTGCCAGCAGCCCATGGACAGGGGGCGTCTATGGCTACACCTTC

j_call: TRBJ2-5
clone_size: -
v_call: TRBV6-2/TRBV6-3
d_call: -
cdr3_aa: CANSYLGRPQETQYF
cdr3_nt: TGTGCCAACAGTTACCTCGGCCGGCCCCAAGAGACCCAATACTTC

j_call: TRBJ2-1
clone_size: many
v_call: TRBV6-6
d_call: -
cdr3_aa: CASSFSNFGEQFF
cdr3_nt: TGTGCCAGCAGTTTTAGTAACTTCGGTGAGCAGTTCTTC

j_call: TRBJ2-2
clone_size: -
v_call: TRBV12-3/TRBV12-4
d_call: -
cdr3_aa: CASSPEGQTNTGELVF
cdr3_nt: TGTGCCAGCAGCCCCGAAGGACAGACTAACACCGGGGAGCTGGTTTTT

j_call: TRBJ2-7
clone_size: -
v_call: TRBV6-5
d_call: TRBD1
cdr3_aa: CASSPGQSYGQYF
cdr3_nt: TGTGCCAGCAGTCCGGGACAGAGCTACGGGCAGTACTTC

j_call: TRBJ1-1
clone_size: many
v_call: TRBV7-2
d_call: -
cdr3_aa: CASSSGASYTEAFF
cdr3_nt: TGTGCCAGCAGCTCGGGGGCAAGTTACACTGAAGCTTTCTTT